The 17 T cell receptor beta chains below all came from one sample that was sequenced in a study of shared clonotypes between healthy human individuals. Using immunoSEQ multiplex PCR, the repertoire was profiled, and TCRdb retains in-frame clones only, with some absent. This sample has millions of clones, with 85% to 95% found just once. The naive CD8 subset, CD45RO-negative cells positively selected for CCR7, excluded terminally differentiated effector memory CD45RA+ cells. The source material was naive CD8+ T cells sorted from blood. The source is a man aged 18-30 years in good health.

The chain links TRBV14 to TRBJ2-3; tentative D call: TRBD2 (6 bases). The CDR3 is made up of 14 amino acids. Germline-derived CDR1 and CDR2 are SGHDN and FVKESK. V was pared by 4 bases and J by 2 bases, with 10 bases between. The CDR3 DNA follows: TGTGCCAGCAGCCTGTGGGGGGACACAGATACGCAGTATTTT. Translation gives CASSLWGDTDTQYF.

J is TRBJ2-5 and V is TRBV28; tentative D call: TRBD2 (6 bases). The CDR3 spans 17 residues. Germline-derived CDR1 and CDR2 are MDHEN and SYDVKM. With 5 bases removed from V and 3 bases from J, the gap between germline ends came to 22 bases. CDR3 DNA sequence: TGTGCCAGCAGTCCTCAGTGGGAGGACCCCGGCGAAGAGACCCAGTACTTC. This translates into CASSPQWEDPGEETQYF.

Concerning this clone: Other DNA sequences in this sample translate to the same CDR3. The chain has TRBV6-5 and TRBJ1-1; D gene unclear. The CDR3 length is 15 residues. V lost 0 bases to trimming and J lost 4 bases, with 12 bases between them. Germline assignment: CDR1 MNHEY and CDR2 SVGAGI. CDR3 nucleotide sequence: TGTGCCAGCAGTTACTCTCCGGGCGGCGGCACTGAAGCTTTCTTT. Amino acids: CASSYSPGGGTEAFF.

The chain is built from TRBV18 and TRBJ2-7; perhaps TRBD1 as D (5 bases). Germline V gene lookup returns CDR1 KGHSH and CDR2 LQKENI. The CDR3 totals 13 residues. Trimming removed 2 bases from V and 4 bases from J, with 9 bases in between. CDR3 bases: TGTGCCAGCTCACCATCACCAGGGTACGAGCAGTACTTC. This codes for CASSPSPGYEQYF.

This chain links TRBV28 with TRBJ2-3, with D perhaps TRBD2 (7 bases). Germline V gene sequence: CDR1 MDHEN, CDR2 SYDVKM. Trimming pared 2 bases from V and 4 bases from J, leaving 13 bases between. This CDR3 contains 15 residues. CDR3: CASSLGGGRPDTQYF. In DNA form, the CDR3 reads TGTGCCAGCAGTTTAGGGGGGGGCAGACCAGATACGCAGTATTTT.

The V gene is TRBV29-1, the J gene TRBJ2-2; D could derive from TRBD1 or TRBD2 (5 bases each). The CDR3 has 15 amino acids. Per the germline V gene, CDR1 is SQVTM and CDR2 is ANQGSEA. Trimming removed 4 bases from V and 0 bases from J, with 12 bases in between. CDR3 amino acids: CSVALWGTNTGELFF. CDR3 nucleotide sequence: TGCAGCGTTGCCTTGTGGGGGACGAACACCGGGGAGCTGTTTTTT.

This sequence joins TRBV9 and TRBJ2-2; 12 nucleotides align to TRBD2. The germline gives CDR1 SGDLS, CDR2 YYNGEE. V lost 0 bases to trimming and J lost 2 bases; unmatched junction nucleotides: 5. The CDR3 is made up of 18 amino acids. The CDR3 sequence: CASSVATSGGINTGELFF. The CDR3 DNA follows: TGTGCCAGCAGCGTAGCCACTAGCGGGGGGATAAACACCGGGGAGCTGTTTTTT. Full variable domain (outside the CDR3, taken from reference TRBV9 and TRBJ2-2): DSGVTQTPKHLITATGQRVTLRCSPRSGDLSVYWYQQSLDQGLQFLIQYYNGEERAKGNILERFSAQQFPDLHSELNLSSLELGDSALYFCASSVATSGGINTGELFFGEGSRLTVL.

The chain employs TRBV27 and TRBJ1-2; TRBD1 is a possible D gene (5 bases). V lost 2 bases to trimming and J lost 1 base, with 14 bases between them. The CDR3 is 16 amino acids. The germline V gene encodes CDR1 MNHEY and CDR2 SMNVEV (reference sequence). The CDR3 DNA follows: TGTGCCAGCAGTTTAATCTCGGGCAGGGATAACTATGGCTACACCTTC. Amino acids: CASSLISGRDNYGYTF.

This clone showed up just once. This CDR3 is also generated by other DNA sequences in the sample. This chain links TRBV4-3 with TRBJ2-1; D is ambiguous. This CDR3 comprises 14 residues. Trimming removed 0 bases at V and 2 bases at J, with 5 bases between. Germline CDR1 and CDR2: LGHNA and YSLEER. Here the CDR3 reads CASSQDGPYNEQFF. The CDR3, as DNA: TGCGCCAGCAGCCAAGATGGTCCCTACAATGAGCAGTTCTTC.

The sample holds a few counts of this clone. This sample includes further DNA sequences coding for the same CDR3. CDR3 loop: CASSLGAGLSYEQYF. CDR3 nucleotides: TGTGCCAGCAGCTTAGGAGCGGGGCTCTCCTACGAGCAGTACTTC. The J gene is TRBJ2-7, the V gene TRBV7-9, with TRBD2 matching over 7 bases. With V trimmed by 1 base and J by 0 bases, 3 bases remained unmatched. The CDR3 contains 15 residues. The V gene's germline CDR1 is SEHNR and CDR2 FQNEAQ (reference sequence).

In its sample, this clone was seen once. The gene calls are TRBV16 and TRBJ1-6, with a tentative D call TRBD1 (5 bases). CDR1 is KGHSY, CDR2 FQNENV, per germline. The CDR3 covers 14 residues. Trimming removed 2 bases at V and 8 bases at J, with 10 bases between. CDR3: CASSQQGSDSPLHF. CDR3 bases: TGTGCCAGCAGCCAACAGGGTTCGGATTCACCCCTCCACTTT. The full variable domain, its missing parts supplied by reference TRBV16 and TRBJ1-6, is GEEVAQTPKHLVRGEGQKAKLYCAPIKGHSYVFWYQQVLKNEFKFLISFQNENVFDETGMPKERFSAKCLPNSPCSLEIQATKLEDSAVYFCASSQQGSDSPLHFGNGTRLTVT.

The rearrangement uses TRBV11-1 and TRBJ2-7; D is perhaps TRBD1 (5 bases). Trimming took 4 bases from V and 1 from J, leaving 8 bases between them. This CDR3 spans 13 amino acids. Germline-derived CDR1 and CDR2 are SGHAT and FQDESV (reference sequence). Here the CDR3 DNA reads TGTGCCAGCAGCTGGGGCGAATCCTACGAGCAGTACTTC. Its protein is CASSWGESYEQYF.

This chain links TRBV4-1 with TRBJ1-2, with D maybe TRBD1 (5 bases). The CDR3 loop spans 14 amino acids. CDR1 and CDR2 from the germline V gene are MGHRA and YSYEKL. Trimming took 3 bases from V and 4 from J, leaving 12 bases between them. CDR3 loop: CASSHPDSPYGYTF. CDR3 coding DNA: TGCGCCAGCAGCCACCCCGACAGCCCCTATGGCTACACCTTC.

This chain connects TRBV4-3 to TRBJ2-3, with D unclear. CDR3 length equals 17 residues. Trimming pared 1 base from V and 0 bases from J, leaving 14 bases between. Germline CDR1 is LGHNA and CDR2 is YSLEER. CDR3 coding DNA: TGCGCCAGCAGCCAAGGTGCAGTACATTCTAGCACAGATACGCAGTATTTT. Translated, it gives CASSQGAVHSSTDTQYF.

This chain connects TRBV2 to TRBJ1-1; D not resolved. The CDR3 sequence is 13 residues long. Trimming pared 6 bases from V and 2 bases from J, leaving 10 bases between. CDR1 SNHLY and CDR2 FYNNEI come from the germline V gene. This CDR3 reads CASRDGLNTEAFF. CDR3 bases: TGTGCCAGCAGGGACGGTCTAAACACTGAAGCTTTCTTT.

The chain couples TRBV7-2 to TRBJ2-7, with 11 bases matching TRBD2. V trimming: 5 bases; J trimming: 7 bases; junction bases outside the gene matches: 10. Germline CDR1 SGHTA, CDR2 FQGNSA. The CDR3 is 15 residues long. CDR3 nucleotide sequence: TGTGCCAGCAGCAGGTTAGCGGGAGGGCCGGGAGAGCAGTACTTC. Amino acids: CASSRLAGGPGEQYF.

The rearrangement uses TRBV7-9 and TRBJ2-5; possible D gene TRBD2, 5 bases. Germline V gene data show CDR1 as SEHNR and CDR2 as FQNEAQ (reference sequence). The CDR3 covers 13 residues. With 6 bases removed from V and 2 bases from J, the gap between germline ends came to 10 bases. The CDR3 sequence is CASRKDLQETQYF. The CDR3 DNA reads as TGTGCCAGCAGGAAGGACTTACAAGAGACCCAGTACTTC.